This section outlines one T cell receptor (beta chain) sequence together with its context. This may arise from a read error, as a much more abundant clone is one base away. Multiplex PCR with BIOMED2 TRB-A/B primer pools amplified TRB rearrangements. TCRdb re-called the multiplex PCR reads with MiXCR, one entry per CDR3 protein. The sample lists fewer than 4,500 distinct CDR3 sequences; 23% were seen once. The CDR3 runs to 13 residues. The germline V gene encodes CDR1 SGHVS and CDR2 FNYEAQ. Blood genomic DNA input for TRB amplification was about 240-550 ng. The data belong to a study of T and B cells in COVID-19 patients. Whole-study context: Blood was sampled from COVID-19 patients who were either actively infected or recovered. Critical illness requiring mechanical ventilation or extracorporeal membrane oxygenation affected about 60% of the roughly 20 active-infection patients. Of around 20 active-infection patients, approximately 17 carried comorbidities linked to unfavorable COVID-19 outcome.

The chain links TRBV7-6 to TRBJ1-4; D is undetermined. The sequenced sample was blood. The clonotype comes from a human donor with active COVID-19. CDR3 sequence reads: CASSPLGNENLFF. The CDR3 region has the DNA TGTGCCAGCAGCCCCCTCGGTAATGAAAATCTGTTTTTT.